The T cell receptor (beta chain) described here comes from a study of T cell clonality in common variable immunodeficiency. Whole-study results and caveats: Reportedly, TCR beta sequences from common variable immunodeficiency showed fewer deletions and N-nucleotide insertions. Shared TCRbeta clones were fewer between CVID subjects than controls.

The table lists this clone with many counts. Its antigen is as yet unknown. The read ends 3 residues early relative to the CDR3; the germline J gene fills the gap. Caucasian heritage predominated among both patients and controls. Blood samples were heparinized, about 5 to 9 ml per donor. Clones were read by immunoSEQ multiplex PCR, and TCRdb kept only the in-frame ones, dropping some. There are around 60,000 clones in the sample, none observed a single time. The ends were cut back, 2 bases at V and 6 bases at J, with 19 bases in the middle. Germline V gene data show CDR1 as MNHEY and CDR2 as SVGEGT. CDR3 length: 16 residues.

The sample was peripheral blood mononuclear cells. This receptor was taken from a person aged 18-70 years in good health. The chain joins TRBV6-2 or TRBV6-3 to TRBJ1-1, with D unresolved. CDR3 amino acids: CASSYGGSGSRAEAFF. The sequenced CDR3 bases are TGTGCCAGCAGTTACGGCGGATCGGGGTCTAGGGCTGAA.